Listed below are T cell receptor beta chains from one sample, sequenced in a study of T cell responses to AZD1222 COVID-19 vaccine. TCRdb keeps only in-frame clones here, not all; method: immunoSEQ multiplex PCR. The sample comprises 140,000 or so clones, 86% of which are singletons, and approximately 4.7% rests with the top ten. The specimen was peripheral blood, collected 28 days after the second AZD1222 dose. These receptors were taken from an adult who received the AZD1222 COVID-19 vaccine. Both conserved end residues are part of each CDR3. The D gene is left open where the match is weak. Size values are once, few and many counts, or a class for expanded clones, and some rows have none.

d_call clone_size j_call v_call cdr3_aa cdr3_nt
. few TRBJ1-1 TRBV27 CASSLRQGNTEAFF TGTGCCAGCAGTTTAAGGCAGGGAAACACTGAAGCTTTCTTT
. . TRBJ1-2 TRBV27 CASSPTGQSGYTF TGTGCCAGCAGTCCTACCGGACAGTCGGGCTACACCTTC
. . TRBJ1-5 TRBV3-1/TRBV3-2 CASSDGRGQHF TGTGCCAGCAGCGACGGGAGGGGACAGCATTTT
. . TRBJ1-6 TRBV5-1 CASRPPPDGPLHF TGCGCCAGCAGGCCCCCCCCGGATGGACCCCTCCACTTT
TRBD1 . TRBJ1-4 TRBV28 CASIPGQGGEKLFF TGTGCCAGCATTCCAGGACAGGGGGGTGAAAAACTGTTTTTT
. . TRBJ1-1 TRBV30 CAWSTSENTEAFF TGTGCCTGGAGTACATCGGAGAACACTGAAGCTTTCTTT
. once TRBJ1-6 TRBV9 CASSVAPNSPLHF TGTGCCAGCAGCGTAGCCCCGAATTCACCCCTCCACTTT
. once TRBJ1-4 TRBV7-6 CASSLATNEKLFF TGTGCCAGCAGCTTGGCGACTAATGAAAAACTGTTTTTT
. . TRBJ2-7 TRBV7-2 CASSTMAASYEQYF TGTGCCAGCAGCACCATGGCAGCTTCCTACGAGCAGTACTTC
TRBD1 . TRBJ2-7 TRBV6-5 CASSYSGGTGRTEQYF TGTGCCAGCAGTTACTCGGGGGGGACAGGGCGGACCGAGCAGTACTTC
TRBD1 . TRBJ1-5 TRBV5-4 CASSLGGQGNNQPQHF TGTGCCAGCAGCTTGGGGGGACAGGGGAACAATCAGCCCCAGCATTTT
TRBD1 few TRBJ1-1 TRBV10-1 CASSEWDRGEAFF TGCGCCAGCAGTGAGTGGGACAGGGGTGAAGCTTTCTTT
. . TRBJ1-2 TRBV30 CAWKEGNYGYTF TGTGCCTGGAAGGAGGGGAACTATGGCTACACCTTC
. . TRBJ2-1 TRBV9 CASSVDQGGNEQFF TGTGCCAGCAGCGTAGACCAGGGCGGCAATGAGCAGTTCTTC
. . TRBJ2-1 TRBV7-6 CASSSVTATIGNEQFF TGTGCCAGCAGCTCCGTGACAGCGACTATAGGGAATGAGCAGTTCTTC
. . TRBJ1-2 TRBV9 CASSPRGGNYGYTF TGTGCCAGCAGCCCCCGGGGGGGGAACTATGGCTACACCTTC
. once TRBJ1-1 TRBV5-1 CASSLEVGSGEAFF TGCGCCAGCAGCTTGGAGGTGGGGTCGGGTGAAGCTTTCTTT
. . TRBJ2-3 TRBV11-3 CASSLGRTSPSTDTQYF TGTGCCAGCAGCTTAGGGAGGACAAGCCCTAGCACAGATACGCAGTATTTT
. . TRBJ2-5 TRBV1 CTSSQVDRLAQQETQYF TGCACCAGCAGCCAAGTTGACCGACTAGCTCAACAAGAGACCCAGTACTTC
. . TRBJ1-6 TRBV6-5 CASSSLRGSPLHF TGTGCCAGCAGTTCCTTGCGGGGTTCACCCCTCCACTTT
. . TRBJ1-6 TRBV15 CATSRVRTEGSPLHF TGTGCCACCAGCAGAGTTAGGACTGAGGGTTCACCCCTCCACTTT
TRBD1 . TRBJ1-3 TRBV9 CASSVGQGGLGNTIYF TGTGCCAGCAGCGTAGGACAGGGGGGACTCGGAAACACCATATATTTT
TRBD1 . TRBJ2-1 TRBV7-9 CASKAPGQGPMNEQFF TGTGCCAGCAAGGCCCCGGGACAGGGGCCCATGAATGAGCAGTTCTTC
. . TRBJ1-6 TRBV5-1 CASSFEDGGSPLHF TGCGCCAGCAGTTTTGAGGACGGCGGGTCACCCCTCCACTTT
. . TRBJ2-7 TRBV11-3 CASSSGPSYEQYF TGTGCCAGCAGCTCGGGACCATCCTACGAGCAGTACTTC
. . TRBJ2-1 TRBV3-1/TRBV3-2 CASSQDRVNEQFF TGTGCCAGCAGCCAAGATCGGGTCAATGAGCAGTTCTTC
. . TRBJ2-2 TRBV19 CASSMIWARGGGELFF TGTGCCAGTAGTATGATTTGGGCCCGTGGGGGCGGGGAGCTGTTTTTT
. . TRBJ2-1 TRBV11-2 CASSFILGEGEQFF TGTGCCAGCAGCTTCATTCTGGGGGAAGGAGAGCAGTTCTTC
TRBD1 . TRBJ1-2 TRBV2 CASSKTSGTGVQGYTF TGTGCCAGCAGCAAGACCTCGGGGACAGGGGTACAAGGCTACACCTTC
. . TRBJ2-5 TRBV12-5 CASGLAEGQGMYQETQYF TGTGCTAGTGGTTTGGCAGAGGGACAAGGAATGTACCAAGAGACCCAGTACTTC
. . TRBJ1-2 TRBV5-1 CASSRTDGGYGYTF TGCGCCAGCAGCAGGACAGACGGAGGCTATGGCTACACCTTC
. . TRBJ2-6 TRBV7-9 CASSFPDTGANVLTF TGTGCCAGCAGCTTCCCTGACACTGGGGCCAACGTCCTGACTTTC
TRBD1 . TRBJ1-1 TRBV18 CASSPTQGSTEAFF TGTGCCAGCTCACCTACACAGGGGAGCACTGAAGCTTTCTTT
. . TRBJ1-5 TRBV6-5 CASSSTGSNQPQHF TGTGCCAGCAGTTCCACAGGTAGCAATCAGCCCCAGCATTTT
TRBD1 . TRBJ1-2 TRBV19 CATNRGDSVKGYTF TGTGCCACCAATAGAGGGGACAGCGTTAAAGGCTACACCTTC
TRBD1 . TRBJ1-2 TRBV18 CASSPYTDRDYGYTF TGTGCCAGCTCACCTTATACTGACAGGGACTATGGCTACACCTTC
. . TRBJ1-2 TRBV23-1 CASSPNRVFNYGYTF TGCGCCAGCAGTCCGAACAGGGTATTCAACTATGGCTACACCTTC
TRBD1 few TRBJ2-7 TRBV11-2 CASSSGTGTIYEQYF TGTGCCAGCAGCTCCGGGACAGGGACGATCTACGAGCAGTACTTC
TRBD2 . TRBJ2-3 TRBV4-2 CASSPTILAGITDTQYF TGTGCCAGCAGCCCCACAATACTAGCGGGGATCACAGATACGCAGTATTTT
TRBD2 once TRBJ2-5 TRBV6-6 CASTTIAGGHETQYF TGTGCCAGCACCACCATAGCGGGAGGGCACGAGACCCAGTACTTC
. . TRBJ1-4 TRBV11-2 CASSSGDEKLFF TGTGCCAGCAGCTCCGGGGATGAAAAACTGTTTTTT
. . TRBJ2-1 TRBV10-3 CAISDLRERGMGNEQFF TGTGCCATCAGTGACCTCAGGGAGCGCGGAATGGGGAATGAGCAGTTCTTC
TRBD2 . TRBJ2-3 TRBV5-4 CASSPGTSGRADTDTQYF TGTGCCAGCAGCCCTGGGACTAGCGGGAGGGCCGATACAGATACGCAGTATTTT
. . TRBJ2-1 TRBV2 CASKTDDYNEQFF TGTGCCAGCAAGACTGACGACTACAATGAGCAGTTCTTC
. . TRBJ1-2 TRBV2 CASSEKVEISGYTF TGTGCCAGCAGTGAGAAGGTAGAGATCTCCGGCTACACCTTC
. . TRBJ2-5 TRBV5-1 CASSLAPSLETQYF TGCGCCAGCAGCTTGGCCCCCAGCCTAGAGACCCAGTACTTC
. . TRBJ2-1 TRBV27 CASNGAPTYNEQFF TGTGCCAGCAATGGGGCACCTACCTACAATGAGCAGTTCTTC
. . TRBJ1-2 TRBV6-5 CASSHPGAYYGYTF TGTGCCAGCAGTCATCCGGGGGCTTACTATGGCTACACCTTC
. . TRBJ1-4 TRBV30 CAWSAPGVLEKLFF TGTGCCTGGAGTGCCCCCGGGGTCCTTGAGAAACTGTTTTTT
. . TRBJ2-7 TRBV4-1 CASSQVGYEQYF TGCGCCAGCAGCCAAGTGGGTTACGAGCAGTACTTC
TRBD1 . TRBJ1-2 TRBV10-3 CAISKHTGDPDYGYTF TGTGCCATCAGCAAACATACAGGGGACCCAGACTATGGCTACACCTTC
. . TRBJ1-1 TRBV27 CASSLSGVPDTEAFF TGTGCCAGCAGTTTATCAGGGGTGCCCGACACTGAAGCTTTCTTT
. once TRBJ1-1 TRBV9 CASSVDGLGSTEAFF TGTGCCAGCAGCGTAGACGGGTTGGGGTCCACTGAAGCTTTCTTT
TRBD1 . TRBJ1-5 TRBV4-1 CASSLTGLGNQPQHF TGCGCCAGCAGCTTGACAGGGTTGGGCAATCAGCCCCAGCATTTT
. . TRBJ1-6 TRBV7-8 CASSLATAAGSPLHF TGTGCCAGCAGCTTAGCTACCGCCGCAGGATCACCCCTCCACTTT
. . TRBJ2-3 TRBV11-3 CASSSEPGSDTQYF TGTGCCAGCAGCTCGGAACCAGGGTCAGATACGCAGTATTTT
. . TRBJ1-5 TRBV27 CASSYQSGNQPQHF TGTGCCAGCAGTTATCAAAGCGGGAATCAGCCCCAGCATTTT
TRBD1 . TRBJ1-2 TRBV2 CASSQGQGAVWYGYTF TGTGCCAGCAGCCAAGGACAGGGGGCAGTTTGGTATGGCTACACCTTC
. . TRBJ2-2 TRBV18 CASSPNLNTGELFF TGTGCCAGCTCACCGAACTTAAACACCGGGGAGCTGTTTTTT